Presented here are 25 T cell receptor beta chains from one specimen sequenced in a study of human CD8 memory T cell subsets. TCR beta was sequenced from UMI-tagged 5' RACE libraries. From the 5' RACE reads, TCRdb lists one entry per CDR3 protein and no DNA. The table lists approximately 10,000 distinct CDR3 sequences. With exhausted-like traits, TPEX cells were early memory CD8+ T cells that were CCR7+ PD-1+ TIGIT+. The sample was CD8+ T cells from PBMCs. The receptors come from a human donor in good health.

Considering frequency, this clonotype is medium-sized. The rearrangement links TRBV9 to TRBJ2-7; TCRdb picks TRBD1, but there is no DNA to check that call. Looked up from germline, CDR1 is SGDLS and CDR2 is YYNGEE. The CDR3 is made up of 15 amino acids. The CDR3 is CASSVDGTPTYEQYF.

By frequency, this clonotype registers medium-sized. The genes are TRBV7-8 and TRBJ2-3; TCRdb's D call of TRBD1 is untestable without DNA. Per germline, CDR1 SGHVS and CDR2 FQNEAQ. CDR3 length: 16 residues. The CDR3: CASSLSPGGGTDTQYF. The full variable domain, completed using reference TRBV7-8 and TRBJ2-3, is GAGVSQSPRYKVAKRGQDVALRCDPISGHVSLFWYQQALGQGPEFLTYFQNEAQLDKSGLPSDRFFAERPEGSVSTLKIQRTQQEDSAVYLCASSLSPGGGTDTQYFGPGTRLTVL.

The chain couples TRBV28 to TRBJ2-1; TCRdb picks TRBD1, but there is no DNA to check that call. The CDR3 covers 15 residues. Looked up from germline, CDR1 is MDHEN and CDR2 is SYDVKM. The CDR3 spells CATQGGEGSYNEQFF.

This chain links TRBV12-3 or TRBV12-4 with TRBJ1-1. The CDR3 consists of 12 residues. CDR3 amino acids: CASSVTYTEAFF.

This clonotype counts as medium-sized by frequency. The chain joins TRBV12-5 to TRBJ1-2. Germline CDR1 reads LGHNT; CDR2 reads FRNRAP. The CDR3 covers 14 residues. CDR3 sequence: CASGLGTGYYGYTF.

V is TRBV9 and J is TRBJ2-1; no DNA is available, so the TRBD2 call from TCRdb remains unchecked. CDR3 length equals 15 residues. Germline V lookup: CDR1 SGDLS, CDR2 YYNGEE. The CDR3 sequence: CASSVAAGTGNEQFF. The full variable domain, completed using reference TRBV9 and TRBJ2-1, is DSGVTQTPKHLITATGQRVTLRCSPRSGDLSVYWYQQSLDQGLQFLIQYYNGEERAKGNILERFSAQQFPDLHSELNLSSLELGDSALYFCASSVAAGTGNEQFFGPGTRLTVL.

This CDR3 is CASSQQGTNEKLFF. The V gene is TRBV13, the J gene TRBJ1-4; TCRdb gives TRBD1 as the D gene, but with no DNA this cannot be confirmed. The CDR3 is 14 residues long. The germline gives CDR1 PRHDT, CDR2 FYEKMQ (reference sequence).

The chain employs TRBV6-6 and TRBJ1-1; TCRdb lists TRBD1, though no DNA is available to test this call. The germline gives CDR1 MNHNY, CDR2 SVGAGI (reference sequence). The CDR3 contains 14 residues. The chain's CDR3 is CASSLLDKSSEAFF.

The chain couples TRBV9 to TRBJ2-5; TCRdb's assignment of TRBD1 cannot be checked, as there is no DNA. This CDR3 comprises 19 residues. The germline V gene encodes CDR1 SGDLS and CDR2 YYNGEE. The CDR3 protein is CASSAPSGSPIPYQETQYF.

The CDR3 sequence is CASSPDDRGGTEAFF. The chain couples TRBV18 to TRBJ1-1; TCRdb lists TRBD1, though no DNA is available to test this call. Germline CDR1 is KGHSH and CDR2 is LQKENI. The CDR3 consists of 15 residues.

The genes are TRBV12-3 or TRBV12-4 and TRBJ1-1; the D gene TCRdb calls, TRBD1, cannot be checked with no DNA. CDR3 length equals 14 residues. The CDR3 protein is CAAGWGAGGTEAFF.

V usage is TRBV4-1 and J usage is TRBJ1-6. This CDR3 is 14 amino acids long. Germline loops: CDR1 MGHRA, CDR2 YSYEKL. CDR3 loop: CASSPSQWVAPLHF.

This chain joins TRBV12-3 or TRBV12-4 and TRBJ2-1; TCRdb's D call of TRBD2 is untestable without DNA. The CDR3 extends over 11 amino acids. The chain's CDR3 is CASSSSDAGVF.

The genes are TRBV5-6 and TRBJ2-5. Germline loops: CDR1 SGHDT, CDR2 YYEEEE. This CDR3 has 13 amino acids. The CDR3 here is CASSLDSQETQYF.

The genes are TRBV7-8 and TRBJ2-7; TCRdb names TRBD1, which stays unverified in the absence of DNA. Per germline, CDR1 SGHVS and CDR2 FQNEAQ. This CDR3 contains 16 residues. The chain's CDR3 is CASSLAMGGSSYEQYF.

The chain uses TRBV4-2 and TRBJ1-1; the D gene TCRdb calls, TRBD1, cannot be checked with no DNA. Germline CDR1 is LGHNA and CDR2 is YNFKEQ. The length of the CDR3 is 16 residues. CDR3 in amino acids: CASSQDTGARYTEAFF.

This clonotype is labeled medium-sized based on frequency. The chain recombines TRBV28 with TRBJ1-5; absent DNA, TCRdb's TRBD1 call cannot be checked. Looked up from germline, CDR1 is MDHEN and CDR2 is SYDVKM. This CDR3 has 14 residues. CDR3 sequence reads: CASSPQGRKQPQHF. The variable domain in full, with the rest retrieved from reference TRBV28 and TRBJ1-5, is DVKVTQSSRYLVKRTGEKVFLECVQDMDHENMFWYRQDPGLGLRLIYFSYDVKMKEKGDIPEGYSVSREKKERFSLILESASTNQTSMYLCASSPQGRKQPQHFGDGTRLSIL.

V and J are TRBV7-2 and TRBJ1-4; the D call of TRBD1 rests on TCRdb alone, since no DNA is present to check it. In germline, CDR1 is SGHTA, CDR2 FQGNSA. This CDR3 spans 13 amino acids. CDR3 amino acids: CASSSGPMEKLFF.

The chain recombines TRBV2 with TRBJ1-5. CDR3 length: 15 residues. Germline assignment: CDR1 SNHLY and CDR2 FYNNEI. The CDR3 loop reads CASSWATPAYQPQHF.

The CDR3 sequence is CAWTDSRGLRQETQYF. The rearrangement joins TRBV30 to TRBJ2-5; the D call from TCRdb, TRBD2, cannot be confirmed without DNA. Germline CDR1 reads GTSNPN; CDR2 reads SVGIG (reference sequence). The CDR3 is made up of 16 amino acids.

This chain joins TRBV5-1 and TRBJ1-1; TCRdb returns TRBD1, unconfirmable since there is no DNA. The germline V gene encodes CDR1 SGHRS and CDR2 YFSETQ. The CDR3 contains 14 residues. The CDR3 here is CASSSDREITEAFF. The full variable domain, with the rest looked up from reference TRBV5-1 and TRBJ1-1, is KAGVTQTPRYLIKTRGQQVTLSCSPISGHRSVSWYQQTPGQGLQFLFEYFSETQRNKGNFPGRFSGRQFSNSRSEMNVSTLELGDSALYLCASSSDREITEAFFGQGTRLTVV.

Frequency places this clonotype as medium-sized. The J gene is TRBJ1-1, the V gene TRBV28. This CDR3 region has 12 residues. Germline V lookup: CDR1 MDHEN, CDR2 SYDVKM. The CDR3 sequence: CASRVEESEAFF.

The CDR3 here is CASSGTGTSGEQFF. The chain joins TRBV5-1 to TRBJ2-1; no DNA is available, so the TRBD2 call from TCRdb remains unchecked. The CDR3 covers 14 residues. Germline V gene data show CDR1 as SGHRS and CDR2 as YFSETQ. The full variable domain, in which reference TRBV5-1 and TRBJ2-1 provide the parts outside the CDR3, is KAGVTQTPRYLIKTRGQQVTLSCSPISGHRSVSWYQQTPGQGLQFLFEYFSETQRNKGNFPGRFSGRQFSNSRSEMNVSTLELGDSALYLCASSGTGTSGEQFFGPGTRLTVL.

This chain links TRBV6-2 or TRBV6-3 with TRBJ2-3. The germline gives CDR1 MNHEY, CDR2 SVGEGT. This CDR3 contains 12 residues. The CDR3 sequence: CASSYSLDTQYF.

This chain connects TRBV3-1 to TRBJ2-7. CDR3 length equals 12 residues. The germline V gene has CDR1 LGHDT and CDR2 YNNKEL (reference sequence). The CDR3 region is CASSASPYEQYF.